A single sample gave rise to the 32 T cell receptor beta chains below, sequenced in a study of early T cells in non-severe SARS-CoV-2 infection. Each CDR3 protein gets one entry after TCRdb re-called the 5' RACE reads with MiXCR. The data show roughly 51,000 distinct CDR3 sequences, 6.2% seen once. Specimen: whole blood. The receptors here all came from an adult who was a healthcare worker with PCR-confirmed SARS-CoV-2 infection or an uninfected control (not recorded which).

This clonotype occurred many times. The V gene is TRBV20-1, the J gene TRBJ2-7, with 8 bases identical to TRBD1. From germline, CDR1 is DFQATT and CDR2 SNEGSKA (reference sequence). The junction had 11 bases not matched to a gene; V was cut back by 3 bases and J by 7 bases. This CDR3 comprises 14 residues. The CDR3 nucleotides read TGCAGTGCTAGGCGAGGACAGGGCATATGGGAGCAGTACTTC. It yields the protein CSARRGQGIWEQYF.

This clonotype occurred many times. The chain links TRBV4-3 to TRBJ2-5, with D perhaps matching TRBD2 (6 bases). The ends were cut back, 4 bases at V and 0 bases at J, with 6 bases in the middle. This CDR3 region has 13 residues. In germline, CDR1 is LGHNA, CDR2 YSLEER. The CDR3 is CASSRDYQETQYF. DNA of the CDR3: TGCGCCAGCAGCCGGGACTACCAAGAGACCCAGTACTTC.

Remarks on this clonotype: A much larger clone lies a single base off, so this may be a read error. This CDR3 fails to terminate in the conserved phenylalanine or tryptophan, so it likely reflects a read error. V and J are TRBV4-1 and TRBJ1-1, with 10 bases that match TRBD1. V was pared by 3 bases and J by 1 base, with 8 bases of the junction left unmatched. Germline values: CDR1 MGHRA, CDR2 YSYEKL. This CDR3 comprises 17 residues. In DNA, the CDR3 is TGCGCCAGCAGCCACGTCCCGGGACAGGGGCGGAACACTGAAGCTTTCTCT. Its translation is CASSHVPGQGRNTEAFS.

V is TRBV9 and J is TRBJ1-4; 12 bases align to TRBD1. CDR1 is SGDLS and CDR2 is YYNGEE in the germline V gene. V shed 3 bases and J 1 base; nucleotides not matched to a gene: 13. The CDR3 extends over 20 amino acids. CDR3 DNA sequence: TGTGCCAGCAGCGACCCCGCCGGGACAGGGGGCTGGGGAACTAATGAAAAACTGTTTTTT. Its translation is CASSDPAGTGGWGTNEKLFF.

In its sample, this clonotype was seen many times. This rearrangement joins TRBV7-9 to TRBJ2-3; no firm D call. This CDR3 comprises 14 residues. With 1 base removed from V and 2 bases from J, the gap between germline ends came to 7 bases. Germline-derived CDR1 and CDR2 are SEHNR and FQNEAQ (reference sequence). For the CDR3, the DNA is TGTGCCAGCAGCTTAGGACACTTCACAGATACGCAGTATTTT. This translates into CASSLGHFTDTQYF.

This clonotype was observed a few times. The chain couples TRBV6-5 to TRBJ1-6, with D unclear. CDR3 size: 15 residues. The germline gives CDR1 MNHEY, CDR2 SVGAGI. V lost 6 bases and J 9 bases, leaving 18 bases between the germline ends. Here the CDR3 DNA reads TGTGCCAGCAGCCCAAGAAGCCGCGGCGGTTCACCCCTCCACTTT. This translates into CASSPRSRGGSPLHF.

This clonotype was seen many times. This CDR3 reads CASSPQRTDTQYF. As DNA, the CDR3 is TGTGCCAGCTCACCTCAACGCACAGATACGCAGTATTTT. The rearrangement uses TRBV18 and TRBJ2-3, with D unresolved. Germline CDR1 is KGHSH and CDR2 is LQKENI. This CDR3 has 13 residues. V lost 3 bases, J lost 1 base, and 5 bases lay in between.

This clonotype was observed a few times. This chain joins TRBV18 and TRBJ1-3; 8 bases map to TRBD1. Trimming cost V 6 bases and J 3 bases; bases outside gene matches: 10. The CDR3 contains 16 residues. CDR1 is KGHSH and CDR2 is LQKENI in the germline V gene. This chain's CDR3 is CASSPTGTGYGNTIYF. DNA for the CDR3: TGTGCCAGCTCCCCCACCGGGACAGGTTATGGAAACACCATATATTTT.

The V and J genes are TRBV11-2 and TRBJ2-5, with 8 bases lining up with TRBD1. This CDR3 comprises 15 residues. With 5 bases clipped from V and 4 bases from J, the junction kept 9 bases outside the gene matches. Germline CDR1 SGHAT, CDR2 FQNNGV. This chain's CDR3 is CASSRMTGARETQYF. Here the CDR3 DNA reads TGTGCCAGCAGCCGAATGACAGGGGCCCGAGAGACCCAGTACTTC.

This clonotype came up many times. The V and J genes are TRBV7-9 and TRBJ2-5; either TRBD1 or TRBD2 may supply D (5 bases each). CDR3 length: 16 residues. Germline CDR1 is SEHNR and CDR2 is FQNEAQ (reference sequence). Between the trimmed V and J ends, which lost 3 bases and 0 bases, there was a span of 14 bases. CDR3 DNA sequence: TGTGCCAGCAGCTTCGGGGCGGATTTTAACCAAGAGACCCAGTACTTC. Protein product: CASSFGADFNQETQYF.

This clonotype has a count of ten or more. The CDR3 reads CASSSREGSGNTIYF. The CDR3 DNA reads TGTGCCAGCAGTTCTAGGGAGGGGTCTGGAAACACCATATATTTT. The gene calls are TRBV12-3 or TRBV12-4 and TRBJ1-3, with a tentative D call TRBD1 (5 bases). Trimming left V 4 bases short and J 1 base short, with 11 bases between. The CDR3 totals 15 residues.

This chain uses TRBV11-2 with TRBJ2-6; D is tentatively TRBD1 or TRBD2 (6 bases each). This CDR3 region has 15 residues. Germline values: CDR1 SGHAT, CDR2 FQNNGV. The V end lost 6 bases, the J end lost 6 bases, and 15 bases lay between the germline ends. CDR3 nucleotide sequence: TGTGCCAGCAGTCACGGGGGCGGTCAGGCCAACGTCCTGACTTTC. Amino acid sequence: CASSHGGGQANVLTF.

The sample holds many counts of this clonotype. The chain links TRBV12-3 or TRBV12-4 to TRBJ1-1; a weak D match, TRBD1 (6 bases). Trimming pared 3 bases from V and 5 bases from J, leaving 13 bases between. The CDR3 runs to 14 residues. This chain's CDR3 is CASSFSDRLTEAFF. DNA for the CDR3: TGTGCCAGCAGTTTTAGTGACAGGTTGACTGAAGCTTTCTTT.

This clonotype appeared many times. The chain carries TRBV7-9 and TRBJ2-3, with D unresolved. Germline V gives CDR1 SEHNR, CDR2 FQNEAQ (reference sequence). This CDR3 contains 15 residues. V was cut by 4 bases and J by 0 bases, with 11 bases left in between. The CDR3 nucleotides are TGTGCCAGCAGCTCGCTCACGGCAAGCACAGATACGCAGTATTTT. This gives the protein CASSSLTASTDTQYF.

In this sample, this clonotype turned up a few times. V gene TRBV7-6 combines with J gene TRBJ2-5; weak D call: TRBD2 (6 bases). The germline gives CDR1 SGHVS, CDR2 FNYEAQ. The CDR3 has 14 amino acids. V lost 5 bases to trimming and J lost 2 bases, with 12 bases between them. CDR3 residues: CASSSRLVQETQYF. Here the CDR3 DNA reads TGTGCCAGCAGCAGCCGACTAGTTCAAGAGACCCAGTACTTC.

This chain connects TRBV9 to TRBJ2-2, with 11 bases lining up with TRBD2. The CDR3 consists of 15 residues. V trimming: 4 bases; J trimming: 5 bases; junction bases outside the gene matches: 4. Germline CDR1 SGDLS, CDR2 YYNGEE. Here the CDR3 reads CASSITSGGTGELFF. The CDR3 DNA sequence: TGTGCCAGCAGCATAACTAGCGGGGGAACCGGGGAGCTGTTTTTT.

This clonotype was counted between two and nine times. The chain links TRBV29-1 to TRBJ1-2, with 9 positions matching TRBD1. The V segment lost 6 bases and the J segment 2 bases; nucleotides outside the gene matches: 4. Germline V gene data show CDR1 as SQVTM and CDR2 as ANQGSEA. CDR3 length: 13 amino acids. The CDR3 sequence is CSVGDRANYGYTF. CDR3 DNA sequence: TGCAGCGTGGGGGACAGGGCGAACTATGGCTACACCTTC.

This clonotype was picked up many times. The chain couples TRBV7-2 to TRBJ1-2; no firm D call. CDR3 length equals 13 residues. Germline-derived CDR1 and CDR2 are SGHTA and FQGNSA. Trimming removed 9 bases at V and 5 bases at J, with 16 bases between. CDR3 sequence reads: CASRETFRYGYTF. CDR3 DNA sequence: TGTGCCAGTAGAGAAACTTTTAGATATGGCTACACCTTC.

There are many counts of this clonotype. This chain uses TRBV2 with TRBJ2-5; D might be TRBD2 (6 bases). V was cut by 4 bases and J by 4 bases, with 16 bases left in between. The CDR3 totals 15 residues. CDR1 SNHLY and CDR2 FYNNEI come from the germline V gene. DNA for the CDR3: TGTGCCAGCAGTGCGCGGGGTCCCGGGCCAGAGACCCAGTACTTC. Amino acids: CASSARGPGPETQYF.

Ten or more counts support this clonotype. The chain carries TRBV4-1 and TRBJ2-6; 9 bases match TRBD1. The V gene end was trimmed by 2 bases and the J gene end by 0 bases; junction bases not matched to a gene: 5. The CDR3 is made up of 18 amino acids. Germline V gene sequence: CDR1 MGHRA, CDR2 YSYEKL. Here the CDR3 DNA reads TGCGCCAGCAGCCAAACCGACAGGGGGTCCTCTGGGGCCAACGTCCTGACTTTC. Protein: CASSQTDRGSSGANVLTF.

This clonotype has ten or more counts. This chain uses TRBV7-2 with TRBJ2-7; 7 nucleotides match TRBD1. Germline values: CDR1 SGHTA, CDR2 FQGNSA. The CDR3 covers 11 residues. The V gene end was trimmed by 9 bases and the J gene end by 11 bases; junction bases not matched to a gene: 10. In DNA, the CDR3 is TGTGCCAGTGGTGAGACAGGGAAGAAGTACTTC. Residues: CASGETGKKYF.

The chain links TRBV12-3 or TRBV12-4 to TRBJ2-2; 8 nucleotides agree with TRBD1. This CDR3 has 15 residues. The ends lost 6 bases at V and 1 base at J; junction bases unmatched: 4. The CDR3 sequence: CASSSGTGNTGELFF. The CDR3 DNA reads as TGTGCCAGCAGCTCGGGGACAGGGAACACCGGGGAGCTGTTTTTT.

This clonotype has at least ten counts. The CDR3 sequence: CATQWLPGSSNQPQHF. In DNA form, the CDR3 reads TGTGCCACCCAGTGGTTGCCGGGGAGTAGCAATCAGCCCCAGCATTTT. The chain has TRBV28 and TRBJ1-5, with D uncertain. Germline V CDR1 and CDR2: MDHEN, SYDVKM. Trimming left V 10 bases short and J 0 bases short, with 19 bases between. The CDR3 loop spans 16 amino acids.

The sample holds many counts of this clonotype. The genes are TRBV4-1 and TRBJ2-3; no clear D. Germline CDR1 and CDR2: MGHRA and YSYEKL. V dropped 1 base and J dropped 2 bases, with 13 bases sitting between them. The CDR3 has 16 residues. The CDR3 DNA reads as TGCGCCAGCAGCCAAGGACAAGGACCTAACACAGATACGCAGTATTTT. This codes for CASSQGQGPNTDTQYF.

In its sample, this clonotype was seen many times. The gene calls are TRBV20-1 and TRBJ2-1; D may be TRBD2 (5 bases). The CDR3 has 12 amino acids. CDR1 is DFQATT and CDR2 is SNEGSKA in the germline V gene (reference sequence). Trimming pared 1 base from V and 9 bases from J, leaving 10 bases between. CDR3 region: CSARGTSPEQFF. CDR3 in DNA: TGCAGTGCTAGAGGTACTAGTCCTGAGCAGTTCTTC.

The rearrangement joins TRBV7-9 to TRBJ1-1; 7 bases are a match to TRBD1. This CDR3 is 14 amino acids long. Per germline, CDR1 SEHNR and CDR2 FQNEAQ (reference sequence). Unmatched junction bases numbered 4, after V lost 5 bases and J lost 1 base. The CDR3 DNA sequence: TGTGCCAGCAGCCCCGACAGGGAGAACACTGAAGCTTTCTTT. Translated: CASSPDRENTEAFF. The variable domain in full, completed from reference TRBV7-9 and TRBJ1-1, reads DTGVSQNPRHKITKRGQNVTFRCDPISEHNRLYWYRQTLGQGPEFLTYFQNEAQLEKSRLLSDRFSAERPKGSFSTLEIQRTEQGDSAMYLCASSPDRENTEAFFGQGTRLTVV.

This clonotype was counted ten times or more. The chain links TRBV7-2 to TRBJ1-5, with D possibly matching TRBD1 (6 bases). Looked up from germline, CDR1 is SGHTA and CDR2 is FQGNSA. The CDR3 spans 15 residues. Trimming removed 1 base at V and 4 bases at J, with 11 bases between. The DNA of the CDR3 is TGTGCCAGCAGCTTAGAATGGGGGCCAAATCAGCCCCAGCATTTT. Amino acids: CASSLEWGPNQPQHF.

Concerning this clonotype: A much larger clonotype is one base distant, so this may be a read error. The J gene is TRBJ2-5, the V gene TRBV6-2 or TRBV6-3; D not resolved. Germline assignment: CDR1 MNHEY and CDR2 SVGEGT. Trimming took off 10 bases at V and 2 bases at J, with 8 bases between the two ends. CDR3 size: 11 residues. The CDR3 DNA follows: TGTGCCAACAGCCAGCAAGAGACCCAGTACTTC. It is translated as CANSQQETQYF.

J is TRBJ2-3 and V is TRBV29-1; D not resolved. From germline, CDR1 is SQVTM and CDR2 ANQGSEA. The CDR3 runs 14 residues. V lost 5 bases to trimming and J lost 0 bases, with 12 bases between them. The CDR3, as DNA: TGCAGCGTTTTGGAAGGCTCTAGCACAGATACGCAGTATTTT. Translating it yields CSVLEGSSTDTQYF.

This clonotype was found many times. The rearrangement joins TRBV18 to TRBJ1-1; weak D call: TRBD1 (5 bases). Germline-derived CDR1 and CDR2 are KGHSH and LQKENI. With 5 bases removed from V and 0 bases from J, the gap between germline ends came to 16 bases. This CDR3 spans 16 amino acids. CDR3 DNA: TGTGCCAGCTCAGATGGGGGACGGGGTCTGAACACTGAAGCTTTCTTT. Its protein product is CASSDGGRGLNTEAFF. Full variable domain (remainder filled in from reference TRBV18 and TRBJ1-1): NAGVMQNPRHLVRRRGQEARLRCSPMKGHSHVYWYRQLPEEGLKFMVYLQKENIIDESGMPKERFSAEFPKEGPSILRIQQVVRGDSAAYFCASSDGGRGLNTEAFFGQGTRLTVV.

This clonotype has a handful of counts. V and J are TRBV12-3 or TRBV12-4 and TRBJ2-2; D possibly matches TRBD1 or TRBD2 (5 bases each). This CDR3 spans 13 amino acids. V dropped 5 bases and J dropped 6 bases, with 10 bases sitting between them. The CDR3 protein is CASSPRGAGELFF. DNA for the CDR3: TGTGCCAGCAGTCCAAGAGGGGCCGGGGAGCTGTTTTTT.

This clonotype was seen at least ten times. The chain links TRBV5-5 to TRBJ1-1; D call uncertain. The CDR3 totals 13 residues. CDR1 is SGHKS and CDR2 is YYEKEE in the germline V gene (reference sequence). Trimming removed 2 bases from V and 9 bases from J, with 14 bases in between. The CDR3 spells CASSFFYGGKAFF. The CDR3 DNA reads TGTGCCAGCAGCTTCTTCTATGGAGGGAAAGCTTTCTTT. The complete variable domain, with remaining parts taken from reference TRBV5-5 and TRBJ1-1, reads DAGVTQSPTHLIKTRGQQVTLRCSPISGHKSVSWYQQVLGQGPQFIFQYYEKEERGRGNFPDRFSARQFPNYSSELNVNALLLGDSALYLCASSFFYGGKAFFGQGTRLTVV.